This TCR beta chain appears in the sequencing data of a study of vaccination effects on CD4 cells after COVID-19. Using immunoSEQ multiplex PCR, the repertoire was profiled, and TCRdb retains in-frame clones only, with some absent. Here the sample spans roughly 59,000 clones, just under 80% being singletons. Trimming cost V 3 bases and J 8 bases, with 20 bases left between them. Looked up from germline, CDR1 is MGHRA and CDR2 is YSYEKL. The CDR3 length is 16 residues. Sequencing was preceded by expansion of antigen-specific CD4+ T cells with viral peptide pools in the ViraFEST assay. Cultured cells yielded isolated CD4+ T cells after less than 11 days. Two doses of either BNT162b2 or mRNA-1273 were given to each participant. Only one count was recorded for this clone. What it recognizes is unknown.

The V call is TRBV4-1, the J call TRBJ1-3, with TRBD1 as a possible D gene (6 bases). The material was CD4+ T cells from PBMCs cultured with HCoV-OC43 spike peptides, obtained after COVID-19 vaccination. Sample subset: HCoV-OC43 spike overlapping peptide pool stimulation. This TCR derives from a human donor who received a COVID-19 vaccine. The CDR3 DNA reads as TGCGCCAGCAGCCAGCCCCTCGGACAGCCTGTGTACACCATATATTTT. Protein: CASSQPLGQPVYTIYF.